This T cell receptor beta chain appears in the sequencing data of a study of T cell clones after liver transplantation. Study background: TCRbeta sequencing after a pre-transplant mixed lymphocyte reaction identified graft-donor-reactive clones, later tracked in post-transplant blood. Apart from three HCV-positive recipients, transplants were for non-autoimmune, non-viral reasons. Study results and caveats: Graft donor-reactive T cells may have migrated into the graft rather than being deleted. Post-transplant time points were not standardized, so conclusions are preliminary.

About this clone: Its target is not known.

The CDR3 totals 14 residues. V was clipped by 4 bases and J by 7 bases, with 14 bases between them. From germline, CDR1 is LNHNV and CDR2 YYDKDF (reference sequence). TCRdb's copy holds only in-frame clones and misses some; the assay was immunoSEQ multiplex PCR. The data hold about 33,000 clones, with around 96% observed a single time. Sequencing was performed on CD8+ T cells from blood, taken 12 months after liver transplant. The chain combines TRBV15 with TRBJ2-1; D is perhaps TRBD2 (7 bases). The origin of this receptor is a human patient who received a liver transplant. These T cells may partly come from the graft donor. In DNA form, the CDR3 reads TGTGCCACCAGCAACATGCGGGGGCAAAATGAGCAGTTCTTC. Its translation is CATSNMRGQNEQFF.